Detailed here is one T cell receptor beta chain. The data derive from a study of blood T cell repertoires in COVID-19. Study-level background: COVID-19 samples, acute and convalescent, were from the United States, Italy and Spain.

In the authors' workflow: How many nucleated cells were present was estimated from reference gene primer amplification. The assay was immunoSEQ multiplex PCR, and TCRdb's table has in-frame clones only and misses some. That table is the source of V, J and clone size, and D and trimming were worked out from the DNA. Of about 280,000 clones listed, about 85% are singletons. J lost 5 bases, V lost 5 bases, and 6 bases had no gene match. Germline V gene lookup returns CDR1 SEHNR and CDR2 FQNEAQ (reference sequence). This CDR3 is built from 14 residues. The chain recombines TRBV7-9 with TRBJ2-7; 10 positions agree with TRBD1. Sample: PBMCs or T cells enriched from blood (not recorded which). The sequence came from a woman in her forties or fifties who had recovered from COVID-19. The CDR3 sequence is CASSHGDRGNEQYF. In nucleotides, the CDR3 is TGTGCCAGCAGCCATGGGGACAGGGGTAACGAGCAGTACTTC.